The 13 T cell receptor beta chains listed next were all sequenced from one sample in a study of control samples from healthy donors and cancer patients. TCRdb's copy holds only in-frame clones and misses some; the assay was immunoSEQ multiplex PCR. The sample includes some 98,000 clones, 70% to 85% of them seen just once. The sample was PBMCs. These receptors all come from a man aged 70 or older with lung cancer.

This rearrangement joins TRBV5-1 to TRBJ1-4; D is perhaps TRBD1 (6 bases). The V end lost 1 base, the J end lost 8 bases, and 15 bases lay between the germline ends. Germline loops: CDR1 SGHRS, CDR2 YFSETQ. CDR3 length equals 15 residues. This chain's CDR3 is CASSLNVQGGEKLFF. In DNA form, the CDR3 reads TGCGCCAGCAGCTTGAATGTACAGGGAGGGGAAAAACTGTTTTTT.

The chain uses TRBV2 and TRBJ2-7; D may be TRBD1 (5 bases). The germline CDR1 and CDR2 sequences are SNHLY and FYNNEI. The CDR3 has 12 residues. Deletions cut 6 bases from V and 4 bases from J, with 10 bases between. The CDR3 DNA reads TGTGCCAGCAGCCCGGCAGGGTACGAGCAGTACTTC. It codes for CASSPAGYEQYF.

The gene calls are TRBV7-9 and TRBJ2-3; TRBD1 is a possible D gene (5 bases). Germline lookup yields CDR1 SEHNR and CDR2 FQNEAQ (reference sequence). V shed 0 bases and J shed 3 bases, with 10 bases lying between them. The CDR3 is 15 amino acids. The CDR3: CASSLAGKGTDTQYF. The CDR3 region has the DNA TGTGCCAGCAGCTTAGCTGGGAAGGGGACAGATACGCAGTATTTT.

This clone was seen more than once but under ten times. The chain employs TRBV11-2 and TRBJ2-7; 10 bases are a match to TRBD1. The V gene end was trimmed by 2 bases and the J gene end by 1 base; junction bases not matched to a gene: 2. Germline loops: CDR1 SGHAT, CDR2 FQNNGV. CDR3 length: 15 amino acids. The CDR3 region is CASSLPGQGSYEQYF. CDR3 in DNA: TGTGCCAGCAGCTTACCGGGACAGGGGTCCTACGAGCAGTACTTC.

This clone was seen only once. The chain uses TRBV19 and TRBJ2-3; D gene unclear. Between the trimmed V and J ends, which lost 6 bases and 4 bases, there was a span of 11 bases. The CDR3 totals 13 residues. Germline loops: CDR1 LNHDA, CDR2 SQIVND (reference sequence). CDR3 residues: CASRSDDPDTQYF. The CDR3 DNA is TGTGCCAGTAGGTCCGATGATCCAGATACGCAGTATTTT.

The V gene is TRBV5-4, the J gene TRBJ1-2; 7 nucleotides match TRBD1. The V and J ends lost 5 bases and 2 bases, in that order; junction bases with no gene match: 9. The CDR3 loop spans 15 amino acids. The germline CDR1 and CDR2 sequences are SGHNT and YYREEE (reference sequence). The DNA for the CDR3 is TGTGCCAGCAGGGGGACCAGGGACAGCAACTATGGCTACACCTTC. As protein: CASRGTRDSNYGYTF.

The J gene is TRBJ1-1, the V gene TRBV18, with D possibly matching TRBD1 (5 bases). Germline V CDR1 and CDR2: KGHSH, LQKENI. CDR3 length: 13 residues. V was trimmed by 6 bases and J by 7 bases, leaving 15 bases between them. The CDR3 spells CASSPMGRYEAFF. CDR3 DNA: TGTGCCAGCTCCCCAATGGGACGGTATGAAGCTTTCTTT.

The table lists this clone with a few counts. This chain links TRBV5-6 with TRBJ2-7, with 11 bases identical to TRBD1. This CDR3 is built from 15 residues. V was pared by 2 bases and J by 4 bases, with 5 bases of the junction left unmatched. Germline assignment: CDR1 SGHDT and CDR2 YYEEEE. Here the CDR3 DNA reads TGTGCCAGCAGCTTAAGTGGGACAGGGGGGTACGAGCAGTACTTC. This sequence encodes CASSLSGTGGYEQYF.

CDR3 nucleotides: TGTGCCAGCAGCCTCCTACCCCTCCGGACGAGAAATGAGCAGTTCTTC. The encoded protein is CASSLLPLRTRNEQFF. The rearrangement links TRBV14 to TRBJ2-1; D remains unclear. With 4 bases removed from V and 7 bases from J, the gap between germline ends came to 20 bases. Germline V gene sequence: CDR1 SGHDN, CDR2 FVKESK. This CDR3 comprises 16 residues.

The rearrangement links TRBV6-1 to TRBJ2-3; D uncertain. CDR3 length: 17 amino acids. Germline CDR1 and CDR2: MNHNS and SASEGT. V dropped 4 bases and J dropped 1 base, with 18 bases sitting between them. CDR3: CASSAKVRSTGTDTQYF. CDR3 DNA: TGTGCCAGCAGTGCGAAAGTAAGATCAACCGGCACAGATACGCAGTATTTT.

The chain employs TRBV30 and TRBJ2-3; the match to TRBD2 covers 7 bases. Trimming at V came to 4 bases and at J to 7 bases, leaving 11 bases not matched to a gene. The CDR3 has 14 amino acids. CDR1 is GTSNPN, CDR2 SVGIG, per germline (reference sequence). This CDR3 reads CAWTHGGTSYTQYF. The CDR3 DNA sequence: TGTGCCTGGACCCACGGGGGGACCTCCTATACGCAGTATTTT.

The chain uses TRBV15 and TRBJ2-2; 8 positions match TRBD1. The CDR3 runs 14 residues. The ends lost 5 bases at V and 5 bases at J; junction bases unmatched: 4. The germline gives CDR1 LNHNV, CDR2 YYDKDF (reference sequence). The CDR3 loop reads CATSGQGGTGELFF. DNA for the CDR3: TGTGCCACCAGCGGACAGGGTGGTACCGGGGAGCTGTTTTTT.

The chain employs TRBV4-1 and TRBJ1-6; D is uncertain. CDR1 is MGHRA and CDR2 is YSYEKL in the germline V gene. The CDR3 length is 15 residues. The V gene lost 0 bases and the J gene lost 10 bases, with 13 bases spanning the gap. The CDR3 DNA sequence: TGCGCCAGCAGCCAAGATAACGGGAGAGGGTCACCCCTCCACTTT. Translation gives CASSQDNGRGSPLHF.